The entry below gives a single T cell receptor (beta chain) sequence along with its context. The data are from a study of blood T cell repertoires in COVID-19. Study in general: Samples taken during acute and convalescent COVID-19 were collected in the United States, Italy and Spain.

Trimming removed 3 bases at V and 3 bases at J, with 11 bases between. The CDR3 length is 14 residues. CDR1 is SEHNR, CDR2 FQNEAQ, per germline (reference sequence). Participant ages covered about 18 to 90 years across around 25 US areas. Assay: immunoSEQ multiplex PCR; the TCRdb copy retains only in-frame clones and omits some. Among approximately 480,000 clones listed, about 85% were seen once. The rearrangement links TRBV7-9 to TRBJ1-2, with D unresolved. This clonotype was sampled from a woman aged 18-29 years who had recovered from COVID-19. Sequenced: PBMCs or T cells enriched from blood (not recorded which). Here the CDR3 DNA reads TGTGCCAGCAGCTTCTCAAACTCTGACTATGGCTACACCTTC. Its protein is CASSFSNSDYGYTF.